These 13 T cell receptor beta chains were all obtained from the same sample, sequenced in a study of cytomegalovirus exposure and HLA in healthy donors. The PCR made use of 60 Vbeta and 13 Jbeta primers. TCRdb's copy holds only in-frame clones and misses some; the assay was immunoSEQ multiplex PCR. Recorded for this sample: 150,000 to 200,000 clones. The sequenced material came from PBMCs. All receptors derive from a man aged 30-40 years in good health and CMV-seronegative.

The J gene is TRBJ1-2, the V gene TRBV18; no clear D gene. V lost 6 bases to trimming and J lost 1 base, with 9 bases between them. This CDR3 is 13 amino acids long. Germline-derived CDR1 and CDR2 are KGHSH and LQKENI. The CDR3 DNA reads TGTGCCAGCTCCCCGGAGGGTAACTATGGCTACACCTTC. Its translation is CASSPEGNYGYTF.

The chain couples TRBV5-1 to TRBJ2-1; 12 bases agree with TRBD2. The CDR3 length is 16 residues. Per the germline V gene, CDR1 is SGHRS and CDR2 is YFSETQ. The J segment lost 4 bases and the V segment lost 0 bases, leaving 2 bases of the junction unmatched. In nucleotides, the CDR3 is TGCGCCAGCAGCTTGGCGACTAGCGGGAGATACAATGAGCAGTTCTTC. Translation gives CASSLATSGRYNEQFF.

This chain links TRBV5-1 with TRBJ2-5, with D unresolved. Trimming left V 4 bases short and J 3 bases short, with 7 bases between. CDR1 and CDR2 (germline): SGHRS, YFSETQ. The CDR3 totals 12 residues. CDR3 sequence reads: CASSLSEETQYF. The CDR3 DNA reads TGCGCCAGCAGCCTGTCCGAAGAGACCCAGTACTTC.

The genes are TRBV13 and TRBJ1-3; no firm D call. The V end lost 6 bases, the J end lost 4 bases, and 7 bases lay between the germline ends. The CDR3 loop spans 12 amino acids. Per germline, CDR1 PRHDT and CDR2 FYEKMQ (reference sequence). For the CDR3, the DNA is TGTGCCAGCAGACAAGCGGGAAACACCATATATTTT. This translates into CASRQAGNTIYF. Full variable domain (outside the CDR3, taken from reference TRBV13 and TRBJ1-3): AAGVIQSPRHLIKEKRETATLKCYPIPRHDTVYWYQQGPGQDPQFLISFYEKMQSDKGSIPDRFSAQQFSDYHSELNMSSLELGDSALYFCASRQAGNTIYFGEGSWLTVV.

The CDR3 spells CASSPSSGQYNEQFF. Here the CDR3 DNA reads TGTGCCAGCAGCCCATCCTCGGGACAATACAATGAGCAGTTCTTC. V and J are TRBV7-7 and TRBJ2-1; tentative D call: TRBD1 (6 bases). There are 15 residues in the CDR3. Germline V gene lookup returns CDR1 SSHAT and CDR2 FNYEAQ (reference sequence). Trimming stripped 5 bases from V and 4 bases from J, with 15 bases between.

The gene calls are TRBV5-1 and TRBJ1-1; the match to TRBD1 covers 10 bases. Germline V lookup: CDR1 SGHRS, CDR2 YFSETQ. This CDR3 contains 16 residues. Trimming at V came to 3 bases and at J to 1 base, leaving 6 bases not matched to a gene. As DNA, the CDR3 is TGCGCCAGCAGCTCCATGGGACAGGGGACGAACACTGAAGCTTTCTTT. Amino acid sequence: CASSSMGQGTNTEAFF.

Here the CDR3 DNA reads TGTGCCAGCAGTACCGGGATTTACACCGGGGAGCTGTTTTTT. Translating it yields CASSTGIYTGELFF. V usage is TRBV6-5 and J usage is TRBJ2-2, with TRBD2 as a possible D gene (5 bases). The length of the CDR3 is 14 residues. V shed 5 bases and J shed 3 bases, with 10 bases lying between them. Per the germline V gene, CDR1 is MNHEY and CDR2 is SVGAGI.

V usage is TRBV5-1 and J usage is TRBJ2-2, with a weak D call TRBD2 (5 bases). Looked up from germline, CDR1 is SGHRS and CDR2 is YFSETQ. With 2 bases removed from V and 7 bases from J, the gap between germline ends came to 9 bases. CDR3 length: 13 amino acids. DNA for the CDR3: TGCGCCAGCAGCTTAAATAGCGACGGGGAGCTGTTTTTT. Translation: CASSLNSDGELFF. The variable domain in full, completed from reference TRBV5-1 and TRBJ2-2, reads KAGVTQTPRYLIKTRGQQVTLSCSPISGHRSVSWYQQTPGQGLQFLFEYFSETQRNKGNFPGRFSGRQFSNSRSEMNVSTLELGDSALYLCASSLNSDGELFFGEGSRLTVL.

This sequence joins TRBV5-6 and TRBJ2-1; D is undetermined. Trimming cost V 4 bases and J 7 bases, with 12 bases left between them. Germline V lookup: CDR1 SGHDT, CDR2 YYEEEE. The CDR3 length is 13 residues. The CDR3 nucleotides read TGTGCCAGCAGCCCCCTTGATCTAAATGAGCAGTTCTTC. As protein: CASSPLDLNEQFF. Combining the CDR3 with reference TRBV5-6 and TRBJ2-1 gives the whole variable domain DAGVTQSPTHLIKTRGQQVTLRCSPKSGHDTVSWYQQALGQGPQFIFQYYEEEERQRGNFPDRFSGHQFPNYSSELNVNALLLGDSALYLCASSPLDLNEQFFGPGTRLTVL.

This chain uses TRBV10-1 with TRBJ2-1; 14 bases agree with TRBD2. The CDR3 is 15 residues long. J gave up 10 bases and V 5 bases, and 7 bases lay outside the gene matches. In germline, CDR1 is WNHNN, CDR2 SYGVQD (reference sequence). CDR3 bases: TGCGCCAGCAGTCCCGGGACTAGCGGGAGTTTCGAGCAGTTCTTC. Protein product: CASSPGTSGSFEQFF.

In nucleotides, the CDR3 is TGTGCCAGCAGCCCGTACCAAGAGACCCAGTACTTC. Translating it yields CASSPYQETQYF. V usage is TRBV7-3 and J usage is TRBJ2-5, with D hard to call. Looked up from germline, CDR1 is SGHTA and CDR2 is FQGTGA. Between the trimmed V and J ends, which lost 5 bases and 0 bases, there was a span of 4 bases. The CDR3 covers 12 residues.

The V gene is TRBV6-4, the J gene TRBJ1-3; 9 bases match TRBD1. The V and J ends lost 4 bases and 6 bases, in that order; junction bases with no gene match: 10. CDR3 length: 16 amino acids. Germline CDR1 MRHNA, CDR2 SNTAGT. Here the CDR3 reads CASSVTPGQGTNTIYF. The CDR3 nucleotides are TGTGCCAGCAGTGTCACCCCGGGACAGGGAACAAACACCATATATTTT.

The chain uses TRBV28 and TRBJ1-2; D possibly corresponds to TRBD1 (5 bases). Germline V gene sequence: CDR1 MDHEN, CDR2 SYDVKM. With 4 bases removed from V and 8 bases from J, the gap between germline ends came to 14 bases. This CDR3 comprises 13 residues. This chain's CDR3 is CASSSGEGRGYTF. The CDR3 DNA reads as TGTGCCAGCAGTTCGGGGGAGGGCCGGGGCTACACCTTC.